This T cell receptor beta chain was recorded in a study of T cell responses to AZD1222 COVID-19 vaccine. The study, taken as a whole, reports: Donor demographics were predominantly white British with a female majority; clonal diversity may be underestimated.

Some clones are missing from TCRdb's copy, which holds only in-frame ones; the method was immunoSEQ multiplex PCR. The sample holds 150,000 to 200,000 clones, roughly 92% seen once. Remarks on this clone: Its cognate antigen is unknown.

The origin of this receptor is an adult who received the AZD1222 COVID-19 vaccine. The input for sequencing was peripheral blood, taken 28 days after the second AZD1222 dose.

CDR3 amino acids: CASSGLALTGANVLTF. The CDR3, as DNA: TGTGCCAGCTCCGGTCTGGCCCTAACTGGGGCCAACGTCCTGACTTTC. V gene TRBV18 combines with J gene TRBJ2-6; D uncertain. The CDR3 spans 16 residues. V was shortened by 6 bases and J by 2 bases, with 14 bases between the two germline ends. The germline V gene encodes CDR1 KGHSH and CDR2 LQKENI.